These 27 T cell receptor beta chains came from one sample sequenced in a study of cytomegalovirus exposure and HLA in healthy donors. A multiplex PCR was run with 60 Vbeta primers and 13 Jbeta primers. Clones were read by immunoSEQ multiplex PCR, and TCRdb kept only the in-frame ones, dropping some. Among under 150,000 clones listed, about two thirds were seen once. Sequencing used PBMCs. These receptors were obtained from a man aged 55 to 70 in good health and CMV-seronegative.

This clone was found a few times. V gene TRBV29-1 combines with J gene TRBJ2-7; 10 bases line up with TRBD1. V lost 8 bases and J lost 3; bases outside the gene matches: 4. Germline V gene sequence: CDR1 SQVTM, CDR2 ANQGSEA. The CDR3 contains 12 residues. The CDR3, as DNA: TGCAGCACCTGGACAGGGGGCTACGAGCAGTACTTC. This codes for CSTWTGGYEQYF.

The genes are TRBV21-1 and TRBJ1-5; the table's D gene call, TRBD1, was not cross checked with the DNA. TRBV21-1 corresponds to a pseudogene. This CDR3 is built from 14 residues. The CDR3 sequence is CASSEDRRDQPQHF. The DNA of the CDR3 is TGTGCCAGCAGCGAAGACAGGCGTGATCAGCCCCAGCATTTT.

In the case of this clone: One end of the junction fails to match germline, which may point to a read error. V and J are TRBV30 and TRBJ1-1; no firm D call. This CDR3 spans 11 amino acids. The germline CDR1 and CDR2 sequences are GTSNPN and SVGIG (reference sequence). CDR3 sequence (DNA): TGTGCCTGGAGTGCTTTTACTGGAGCTTTCTTT. It codes for CAWSAFTGAFF.

The rearrangement links TRBV5-1 to TRBJ2-6; D gene uncertain. V was pared by 0 bases and J by 1 base, with 8 bases between. This CDR3 contains 16 residues. CDR1 SGHRS and CDR2 YFSETQ come from the germline V gene. In nucleotides, the CDR3 is TGCGCCAGCAGCTTGGGCGAAGATTCTGGGGCCAACGTCCTGACTTTC. Its protein is CASSLGEDSGANVLTF.

V and J are TRBV14 and TRBJ2-5, with TRBD1 as a possible D gene (5 bases). CDR3 length equals 13 residues. Trimming took 3 bases from V and 1 from J, leaving 6 bases between them. The V gene's germline CDR1 is SGHDN and CDR2 FVKESK. In DNA, the CDR3 is TGTGCCAGCAGCCAGGGGCTCCAAGAGACCCAGTACTTC. It codes for CASSQGLQETQYF.

This rearrangement joins TRBV28 to TRBJ1-2; TRBD1 aligns across 8 bases. The trim removed 3 bases at V and 7 bases at J, leaving 7 bases unmatched. The CDR3 has 14 amino acids. Per the germline V gene, CDR1 is MDHEN and CDR2 is SYDVKM. Here the CDR3 reads CASSFGQGLSGYTF. The CDR3 coding sequence is TGTGCCAGCAGTTTTGGACAGGGCTTGTCTGGCTACACCTTC.

This chain connects TRBV6-5 to TRBJ2-1; D is possibly TRBD1 (5 bases). The CDR3 is made up of 12 amino acids. V lost 6 bases and J 7 bases, leaving 10 bases between the germline ends. Germline V gene lookup returns CDR1 MNHEY and CDR2 SVGAGI. Here the CDR3 reads CASRPRENEQFF. The CDR3 region has the DNA TGTGCCAGCAGACCCAGGGAAAATGAGCAGTTCTTC.

The chain's CDR3 is CAWSAGVSGQPQHF. The CDR3 nucleotides are TGTGCCTGGAGTGCGGGCGTCTCAGGGCAGCCCCAGCATTTT. The chain recombines TRBV30 with TRBJ1-5, with a weak D call TRBD1 (5 bases). From germline, CDR1 is GTSNPN and CDR2 SVGIG (reference sequence). CDR3 length equals 14 residues. V shed 1 base and J shed 7 bases, with 14 bases lying between them.

DNA of the CDR3: TGTGCCAGCAGGGGGGAGGGCCGTCATACGCAGTATTTT. It is translated as CASRGEGRHTQYF. The chain combines TRBV7-6 with TRBJ2-3; 7 bases map to TRBD2. This CDR3 is 13 amino acids long. The V and J ends lost 6 bases and 7 bases, in that order; junction bases with no gene match: 7. In germline, CDR1 is SGHVS, CDR2 FNYEAQ.

This sequence joins TRBV5-4 and TRBJ2-7, with a weak D call TRBD1 (7 bases). The germline CDR1 and CDR2 sequences are SGHNT and YYREEE (reference sequence). This CDR3 contains 15 residues. Deletions cut 3 bases from V and 4 bases from J, with 17 bases between. The CDR3 coding sequence is TGTGCCAGCAGCTCGGAGGGGGCCTTCGGATACGAGCAGTACTTC. Amino acids: CASSSEGAFGYEQYF.

This clone has a handful of counts. V gene TRBV7-3 combines with J gene TRBJ2-1; 8 bases fit TRBD1. The CDR3 runs to 15 residues. Germline CDR1 is SGHTA and CDR2 is FQGTGA. J lost 0 bases, V lost 3 bases, and 1 base had no gene match. The CDR3 nucleotides read TGTGCCAGCAGCTTGGACAGGGCCTCCTACAATGAGCAGTTCTTC. Its protein is CASSLDRASYNEQFF.

The V call is TRBV19, the J call TRBJ1-1, with 7 bases matching TRBD1. The germline V gene encodes CDR1 LNHDA and CDR2 SQIVND (reference sequence). The CDR3 has 16 amino acids. Losses at the gene ends were 6 bases for V and 3 bases for J; bases not matched to a gene: 13. DNA of the CDR3: TGTGCCAGTAGCGCGATACAGGGGCGGCGGGACACTGAAGCTTTCTTT. This encodes CASSAIQGRRDTEAFF. Supplemented by reference TRBV19 and TRBJ1-1, the full variable domain reads DGGITQSPKYLFRKEGQNVTLSCEQNLNHDAMYWYRQDPGQGLRLIYYSQIVNDFQKGDIAEGYSVSREKKESFPLTVTSAQKNPTAFYLCASSAIQGRRDTEAFFGQGTRLTVV.

The rearrangement links TRBV6-5 to TRBJ2-1; D is unresolved. Per the germline V gene, CDR1 is MNHEY and CDR2 is SVGAGI. With 6 bases removed from V and 6 bases from J, the gap between germline ends came to 15 bases. There are 14 residues in the CDR3. The CDR3 loop is CASSPDTVPNEQFF. CDR3 in DNA: TGTGCCAGCAGCCCCGACACAGTTCCCAATGAGCAGTTCTTC.

The genes are TRBV27 and TRBJ2-3; perhaps TRBD2 as D (5 bases). The CDR3 has 14 amino acids. Trimming removed 5 bases from V and 1 base from J, with 10 bases in between. Per the germline V gene, CDR1 is MNHEY and CDR2 is SMNVEV (reference sequence). The CDR3 here is CASSLPGGTDTQYF. In DNA form, the CDR3 reads TGTGCCAGCAGTCTCCCCGGGGGCACAGATACGCAGTATTTT.

In this sample, this clone turned up a few times. Other DNA sequences of this sample code for an identical CDR3. This sequence joins TRBV19 and TRBJ2-3; the D gene is possibly TRBD1 (5 bases). The V end lost 3 bases, the J end lost 6 bases, and 13 bases lay between the germline ends. Looked up from germline, CDR1 is LNHDA and CDR2 is SQIVND (reference sequence). The CDR3 length is 14 residues. CDR3 in amino acids: CASSIARESDTQYF. The CDR3 bases are TGTGCCAGTAGTATCGCCAGGGAATCGGATACGCAGTATTTT.

This clone has a single count. The chain has TRBV9 and TRBJ1-2; D possibly corresponds to TRBD1 (6 bases). There are 14 residues in the CDR3. The germline V gene encodes CDR1 SGDLS and CDR2 YYNGEE. The V and J ends lost 2 bases and 5 bases respectively, with 13 bases between them. DNA of the CDR3: TGTGCCAGCAGCGTTACAGGGAGCGCTTATGGCTACACCTTC. Translating it yields CASSVTGSAYGYTF.

The chain uses TRBV9 and TRBJ2-2; D unclear. In germline, CDR1 is SGDLS, CDR2 YYNGEE. The CDR3 extends over 15 amino acids. V was pared by 0 bases and J by 1 base, with 7 bases between. This CDR3 reads CASSVGALNTGELFF. The CDR3 DNA is TGTGCCAGCAGCGTAGGAGCCTTGAACACCGGGGAGCTGTTTTTT.

The chain is built from TRBV6-5 and TRBJ1-1; D is possibly TRBD1 (5 bases). V was trimmed by 5 bases and J by 6 bases, leaving 19 bases between them. Germline assignment: CDR1 MNHEY and CDR2 SVGAGI. The CDR3 consists of 15 residues. In nucleotides, the CDR3 is TGTGCCAGCAGTCGACAGAGAAATCAGAGCCCTGAAGCTTTCTTT. This codes for CASSRQRNQSPEAFF.

The chain joins TRBV27 to TRBJ2-7; 10 bases agree with TRBD1. The CDR3 runs 16 residues. The J segment lost 6 bases and the V segment lost 6 bases, leaving 14 bases of the junction unmatched. Germline CDR1 MNHEY, CDR2 SMNVEV (reference sequence). The CDR3 DNA reads TGTGCCAGCAGGATCCGGGACAGGGGTTCCTCTCGCGAGCAGTACTTC. This encodes CASRIRDRGSSREQYF.

CDR3: CASSSYRSYGYTF. The CDR3 bases are TGTGCCAGCAGTTCTTACAGATCCTATGGCTACACCTTC. The chain employs TRBV27 and TRBJ1-2; the D is unclear. Germline V gene lookup returns CDR1 MNHEY and CDR2 SMNVEV (reference sequence). The CDR3 loop spans 13 amino acids. Trimming cost V 4 bases and J 4 bases, with 10 bases left between them.

This chain joins TRBV11-2 and TRBJ2-7; 8 bases map to TRBD1. Germline trimming cut 2 bases from V and 5 bases from J; bases unmatched to any gene: 5. This CDR3 region has 14 residues. The germline gives CDR1 SGHAT, CDR2 FQNNGV. For the CDR3, the DNA is TGTGCCAGCAGCTTAAGGCAGGGGGCAAACGAGCAGTACTTC. This encodes CASSLRQGANEQYF.

The table lists this clone with a count of one. The chain has TRBV5-4 and TRBJ2-3, with TRBD2 matching over 12 bases. Unmatched junction bases numbered 7, after V lost 6 bases and J lost 2 bases. This CDR3 is built from 16 residues. Per the germline V gene, CDR1 is SGHNT and CDR2 is YYREEE (reference sequence). The CDR3 region is CASTQGTSGFTDTQYF. In DNA form, the CDR3 reads TGTGCCAGCACCCAAGGGACTAGCGGGTTCACAGATACGCAGTATTTT.

A remark on this clone: The junction and the germline gene differ at one end; a read error may be behind it. Other DNA sequences in this sample translate to the same CDR3. The rearrangement links TRBV10-3 to TRBJ1-3; D is unclear. Germline V gene lookup returns CDR1 ENHRY and CDR2 SYGVKD. This CDR3 contains 16 residues. In DNA form, the CDR3 reads TGTGCCATCAGTGTATCGTCGGGGAACGATGGAAACACTATATATTTT. Translated: CAISVSSGNDGNTIYF.

The chain recombines TRBV27 with TRBJ2-7; 7 bases line up with TRBD2. V lost 0 bases and J lost 3; bases outside the gene matches: 11. Per the germline V gene, CDR1 is MNHEY and CDR2 is SMNVEV (reference sequence). The CDR3 covers 17 residues. DNA for the CDR3: TGTGCCAGCAGTTTATCGAGGTGGGAGGGGTCGGTCTACGAGCAGTACTTC. Its translation: CASSLSRWEGSVYEQYF.

J is TRBJ1-4 and V is TRBV2; 9 positions agree with TRBD1. Unmatched junction bases numbered 6, after V lost 4 bases and J lost 0 bases. The CDR3 totals 17 residues. CDR1 is SNHLY and CDR2 is FYNNEI in the germline V gene. The CDR3 sequence: CASSVTGGRATNEKLFF. In nucleotides, the CDR3 is TGTGCCAGCAGTGTGACAGGGGGGCGTGCAACTAATGAAAAACTGTTTTTT. The whole variable domain, filled in from reference TRBV2 and TRBJ1-4, reads EPEVTQTPSHQVTQMGQEVILRCVPISNHLYFYWYRQILGQKVEFLVSFYNNEISEKSEIFDDQFSVERPDGSNFTLKIRSTKLEDSAMYFCASSVTGGRATNEKLFFGSGTQLSVL.

The rearrangement links TRBV30 to TRBJ1-1; a possible D gene is TRBD1 (5 bases). The germline V gene has CDR1 GTSNPN and CDR2 SVGIG (reference sequence). The CDR3 is 13 amino acids. V was trimmed by 3 bases and J by 11 bases, leaving 19 bases between them. In nucleotides, the CDR3 is TGTGCCTGGAGCCCAGGGCTCACGATGGAGGCTTTCTTT. It yields the protein CAWSPGLTMEAFF.

This clone came up a few times. The genes are TRBV6-5 and TRBJ1-2; 8 bases line up with TRBD1. Germline values: CDR1 MNHEY, CDR2 SVGAGI. The junction had 4 bases not matched to a gene; V was cut back by 6 bases and J by 4 bases. This CDR3 spans 13 amino acids. The CDR3 region is CASRGTGLYGYTF. DNA for the CDR3: TGTGCCAGCAGGGGGACAGGCCTCTATGGCTACACCTTC.